This T cell receptor beta chain emerged from a study of shared clonotypes between healthy human individuals. Regarding the study as a whole: Memory subsets generally showed smaller estimated richness than naive subsets did. Generation probabilities were higher for clonotypes shared across all four sorted-subset donors than for unshared ones. The authors expected sequencing depth to affect clonotype sharing among donors.

This clone has only a few counts. Its cognate antigen is unknown. This same CDR3 is encoded by further DNA sequences in the sample. CDR1 is SEHNR, CDR2 FQNEAQ, per germline (reference sequence). V lost 3 bases, J lost 4 bases, and 3 bases lay in between. This CDR3 has 11 amino acids. Only in-frame clones appear in the TCRdb table, and some are missing; sequencing was by immunoSEQ multiplex PCR. The sample contains about 1.1 million clones, approximately 80% of which appear only once. This receptor was obtained from a young man in good health. Some clones in this sample may be carry-over from other donors' samples. The chain uses TRBV7-9 and TRBJ2-5, with D unclear. Sequencing used memory CD4+ T cells from PBMCs. The subset was: CD45RA-negative fraction. The CDR3 DNA is TGTGCCAGCAGCTTCGGAGAGACCCAGTACTTC. It is translated as CASSFGETQYF.